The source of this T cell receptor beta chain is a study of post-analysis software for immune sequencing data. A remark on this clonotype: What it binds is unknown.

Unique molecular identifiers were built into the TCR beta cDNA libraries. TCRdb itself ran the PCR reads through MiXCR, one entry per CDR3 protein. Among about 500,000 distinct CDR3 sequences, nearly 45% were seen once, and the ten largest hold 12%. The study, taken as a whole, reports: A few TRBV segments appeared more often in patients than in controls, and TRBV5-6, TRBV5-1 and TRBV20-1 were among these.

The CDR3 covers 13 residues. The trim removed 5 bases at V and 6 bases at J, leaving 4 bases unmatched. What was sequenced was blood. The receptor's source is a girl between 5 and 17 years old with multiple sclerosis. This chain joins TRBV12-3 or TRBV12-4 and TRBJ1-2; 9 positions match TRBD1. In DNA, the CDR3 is TGTGCCAGCAGTCAACAGGGGGCGCATGGCTACACCTTC. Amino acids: CASSQQGAHGYTF.